This T cell receptor (beta chain) was identified during a study of cytomegalovirus exposure and HLA in healthy donors. General study points: Per a later analysis, 18,000 or so TCR beta sequences showed association with HLA alleles at 0.05 false discovery rate.

To note about this clone: What it recognizes is unknown.

Amplification used 60 Vbeta primers and 13 Jbeta primers. Original analysis: An analysis that came later counted roughly 80 million unique TCR beta chains, approximately 9.9 million shared. Only in-frame clones appear in the TCRdb table, and some are missing; sequencing was by immunoSEQ multiplex PCR. V and J calls and clone size come straight from that table; D and trimming were deduced from the DNA. The data contain around 76,000 clones, 78% of them singletons. The sequence derives from a man aged 35 to 55 in good health and CMV-seronegative. The sample taken for sequencing was PBMCs.

The CDR3 nucleotides are TGTGCCACCCGCACAACCCAGACAGATGCAGCTTTCTTT. It is translated as CATRTTQTDAAFF. The rearrangement links TRBV27 to TRBJ1-1, with TRBD1 as a possible D gene (5 bases). Germline assignment: CDR1 MNHEY and CDR2 SMNVEV (reference sequence). The CDR3 has 13 residues. V lost 10 bases to trimming and J lost 10 bases, with 22 bases between them.